The 5 T cell receptor beta chains given below trace back to one sample, sequenced in a study of neoadjuvant anti-PD-1 for oral cavity cancer (dated by TCRdb to the early 2020s). The method behind the library was the immunoSEQ multiplex PCR assay. Entries here come from immuneACCESS through TCRdb and include only in-frame sequences with V and J called. Some clones fail to appear in such tables; in the studies checked, an unresolved V gene covers under half of the shortfall, and the cause of the remainder is unknown. The sample yields about 68,000 clones; approximately 84% were counted once. Less than 4% of the sample is held by the ten biggest clonotypes. The time point label on this specimen signifies: after neoadjuvant nivolumab, at surgical resection. The source material was PBMCs, sampled after nivolumab (anti-PD-1) treatment. These receptors all stem from a person between 40 and 85 years old with oral cavity squamous cell carcinoma.

The rearrangement uses TRBV30 and TRBJ1-2, with 7 bases matching TRBD1. Trimming at V came to 6 bases and at J to 5 bases, leaving 15 bases not matched to a gene. In germline, CDR1 is GTSNPN, CDR2 SVGIG (reference sequence). The CDR3 spans 15 residues. The CDR3 DNA reads TGTGCCTGCTCCGGGACAGCCCAGTCGAAGTATGGCTACACCTTC. It yields the protein CACSGTAQSKYGYTF. The full variable domain, its missing parts supplied by reference TRBV30 and TRBJ1-2, is SQTIHQWPATLVQPVGSPLSLECTVEGTSNPNLYWYRQAAGRGLQLLFYSVGIGQISSEVPQNLSASRPQDRQFILSSKKLLLSDSGFYLCACSGTAQSKYGYTFGSGTRLTVV.

This clone came up a few times. The chain joins TRBV9 to TRBJ2-1; TRBD2 might be the D (6 bases). Looked up from germline, CDR1 is SGDLS and CDR2 is YYNGEE. With 0 bases removed from V and 3 bases from J, the gap between germline ends came to 10 bases. The CDR3 extends over 15 amino acids. CDR3 residues: CASSVADGGYNEQFF. The CDR3 bases are TGTGCCAGCAGCGTAGCTGACGGGGGCTACAATGAGCAGTTCTTC.

This clone was counted a single time. The rearrangement links TRBV2 to TRBJ2-4, with D possibly matching TRBD2 (6 bases). V lost 3 bases and J 0 bases, leaving 12 bases between the germline ends. CDR1 is SNHLY, CDR2 FYNNEI, per germline. This CDR3 comprises 16 residues. The CDR3 nucleotides read TGTGCCAGCAGTGATGGCGGGACCCTAGCCAAAAACATTCAGTACTTC. Its protein product is CASSDGGTLAKNIQYF.

The chain carries TRBV28 and TRBJ1-2, with D possibly TRBD1 on 6 matching bases. The CDR3 extends over 14 amino acids. Trimming pared 8 bases from V and 5 bases from J, leaving 18 bases between. CDR1 is MDHEN, CDR2 SYDVKM, per germline. CDR3 bases: TGTGCCAGCTCCCTTGGGGGGGGCGGGTATGGCTACACCTTC. This encodes CASSLGGGGYGYTF.

This chain connects TRBV28 to TRBJ2-7; 11 positions agree with TRBD2. Germline V gene data show CDR1 as MDHEN and CDR2 as SYDVKM. Trimming at V came to 4 bases and at J to 7 bases, leaving 3 bases not matched to a gene. The CDR3 is 13 residues long. The CDR3, as DNA: TGTGCCAGCAGTTCAGGACTAGCGGGTGAGCAGTACTTC. Amino acid sequence: CASSSGLAGEQYF.